This TCR beta chain appears in the sequencing data of a study of T-cell reconstitution after alpha-beta-depleted transplantation in children. General study results and limits: Reported findings indicate that, about two months after transplant, alpha-beta T cells came from several hundred expanded clones, which were derived from non-depleted graft cells. From surviving recipient T cells and thymic progenitors came the high day-60 TCRbeta diversity observed in some patients. At one year after transplant, newly produced T cells mostly accounted for T-cell counts and diversity.

Trimming cost V 9 bases and J 8 bases; bases outside gene matches: 7. Germline V gives CDR1 SGHTA, CDR2 FQGNSA. The CDR3 has 13 amino acids. Ten or more counts support this clonotype. Its matching antigen is unknown. The authors prepared the TCRbeta library with unique molecular identifiers. TCRdb re-derived calls from the PCR reads in MiXCR, one entry per CDR3 protein. The repertoire holds some 830,000 distinct CDR3 sequences, with roughly 15% as singletons. Sequenced here: PBMCs, mostly from graft donor cells, sampled 360 days after TCRalphabeta/CD19-depleted stem cell transplant. This receptor was taken from a male patient younger than 18 who had a stem cell transplant for acute lymphoblastic leukemia, so the T cells may come from the graft donor. This chain uses TRBV7-2 with TRBJ2-2; 9 bases map to TRBD2. The CDR3 here is CASLLAGRGELFF. CDR3 DNA: TGTGCCAGTCTGCTAGCGGGAAGAGGGGAGCTGTTTTTT.